Below, one T cell receptor beta chain is given with its context. Its target antigen remains unknown. Base qualities are not provided; no much larger clone lies one nucleotide away. This sample is drawn from a study of T cells in localized non-small cell lung cancer (dated by TCRdb to the early 2020s). Broadly, across the study: The study examined T cell repertoires in hundreds of patients with early-stage NSCLC and compared tumors with uninvolved tumor-adjacent lungs. The cohort was made up of 236 treatment-naive NSCLC patients whose localized lung tumors had been resected. A mean age of approximately 70 years was recorded for the NSCLC patients, of whom some 130 were male and more than 85 were female. Study-wide conclusions, independent of this receptor: Because the study design was exploratory, TCR variables were selected using unadjusted p-values without false-discovery rate correction. Uninvolved tumor-adjacent lung showed the highest T cell clonality, higher than tumor, which suggests more focused antigenic responses in the adjacent lung. A median of approximately 57 of the top 100 tumor clones were detected in paired uninvolved adjacent lung, and about 29 of these tumor clones were also found among the top 100 clones of the paired uninvolved adjacent lung. Because multi-region tumor sequencing was not performed, intratumor heterogeneity could not be ruled out. Longer overall survival was associated with higher blood T cell density, whereas shorter survival was associated with higher adjacent-lung clonality.

A distance of 15 bases separates the germline ends of V and J, which lose 7 bases and 4 bases respectively. Per the germline V gene (reference sequence), MNHEY is the CDR1 and SMNVEV is the CDR2. From cysteine to phenylalanine, the CDR3 is 14 amino acids long. The sequence is cut down to CDR3 DNA, 42 bases in frame from base 1. The immunoSEQ Assay was used to sequence TCR beta CDR3 regions from DNA. From the authors' description of their analysis: To compute T cell density, TCR beta template counts were normalized to usable DNA, which was estimated by amplifying housekeeping genes. The preseqR package was used to estimate richness by extrapolating to 400,000 templates for PBMC samples and to 120,000 templates for tissue samples. Clonality was taken to be one minus Pielou's evenness. To identify tissue-enriched TCRs, differential abundance testing was run on productive amino-acid clonotypes with a minimum total count of 5 and an alpha of 0.1. The Jaccard Index and the Morisita Overlap Index were used to quantify repertoire overlap between compartments. GLIPH clustered TCR beta CDR3s with public tetramer-defined viral CDR3s; viral motifs required at least three viral sequences plus V-gene enrichment. This immuneACCESS table, as held by TCRdb, lists in-frame sequences with V and J called but not all clones. Of the missing ones, under half trace to an unresolved V gene in checked studies; the others have no known cause. V, J and clone size were drawn from that table, and D and trimming were deduced from the DNA. Within this sample are roughly 18,000 clones, with about 80% of them counted one time only. Of the sample, roughly 25% falls within the top ten clones.

At diagnosis, peripheral blood, uninvolved tumor-adjacent lung and tumor were collected and stored as a combination of fresh-frozen and FFPE material. For TCR repertoire profiling, blood samples were analyzed in the form of peripheral blood mononuclear cells. The source was peripheral blood, collected before any cancer treatment. The rearranged chain carries TRBV27 and TRBJ2-3, with the D gene not clear enough to name. The TCR originated in an older female donor with stage I lung adenocarcinoma. The DNA reads as follows: TGTGCCAGCACCCCCCGGCTCGCGGCAGATACGCAGTATTTT. The resulting protein is CASTPRLAADTQYF.